The 31 T cell receptor beta chains given below trace back to one sample, sequenced in a study of regulatory T cells in long-lasting Graves disease. Stated time point: persistent/refractory GD, antithyroid drugs over 5 years with positive TRAb. From PBMCs, RNA was extracted and then used to make the TCR library. Arm-PCR with iRepertoire HTBI primers amplified the CDR3 regions for these TCR beta libraries. MiXCR, run by TCRdb on the multiplex PCR reads, gives a single entry per CDR3 protein. The table includes approximately 350,000 distinct CDR3 sequences, roughly 25% detected once. The material was peripheral blood mononuclear cells (PBMCs), obtained when the disease was refractory, from a patient treated with antithyroid drugs. All receptors come from a woman between 40 and 55 years old with Graves disease.

This clonotype was observed at least ten times. The junction and the germline gene differ at one end; a read error may be behind it. The CDR3 reads CASSLYLGEAFF. For the CDR3, the DNA is TGTGCCAGCAGCTTATATCTCGGGGAAGCTTTCTTT. The chain carries TRBV28 and TRBJ1-1; D remains unclear. CDR1 and CDR2 from the germline V gene are MDHEN and SYDVKM. This CDR3 region has 12 residues.

This rearrangement joins TRBV5-1 to TRBJ2-2, with 9 bases lining up with TRBD2. V dropped 7 bases and J dropped 0; count of bases not matched to a gene: 7. CDR1 is SGHRS, CDR2 YFSETQ, per germline. The CDR3 is 16 amino acids. The CDR3 coding sequence is TGCGCCAGCTCTGGACTAGCGAGATCGAACACCGGGGAGCTGTTTTTT. The encoded protein is CASSGLARSNTGELFF.

This clonotype occurred a few times. The chain recombines TRBV3-1 with TRBJ1-1; a weak D match, TRBD1 (5 bases). CDR3 size: 14 residues. CDR1 is LGHDT and CDR2 is YNNKEL in the germline V gene (reference sequence). The germline V and J ends were trimmed by 0 bases and 12 bases, with 17 bases remaining between them. The CDR3 region has the DNA TGTGCCAGCAGCCAAGATGGGTCTGGCAGGGAATCTTTCTTT. Its translation: CASSQDGSGRESFF.

Notes on this clonotype: It may be a read error: a sequence one base away is much more abundant. This chain uses TRBV2 with TRBJ1-4; possibly TRBD1 for D (5 bases). Trimming shortened V by 2 bases and J by 2 bases, and 12 bases separated the two germline ends. This CDR3 region has 16 residues. Per the germline V gene, CDR1 is SNHLY and CDR2 is FYNNEI. CDR3: CASSESWGITNEKLFF. In DNA, the CDR3 is TGTGCCAGCAGTGAAAGCTGGGGGATTACTAATGAAAAACTGTTTTTT.

This clonotype was detected a few times. The V gene is TRBV27, the J gene TRBJ1-2; maybe TRBD1 (5 bases). CDR3 size: 13 residues. Germline V lookup: CDR1 MNHEY, CDR2 SMNVEV (reference sequence). Trimming pared 8 bases from V and 4 bases from J, leaving 14 bases between. The CDR3 DNA reads TGTGCCAGCGGCGGGGCCGGCGGCTATGGCTACACCTTC. Encoded protein: CASGGAGGYGYTF.

The CDR3 is CAISETPYSSPLHF. The CDR3 DNA follows: TGTGCCATCAGTGAGACCCCTTATTCTTCACCCCTCCACTTT. V usage is TRBV10-3 and J usage is TRBJ1-6; unclear D gene. This CDR3 has 14 residues. V was clipped by 2 bases and J by 9 bases, with 11 bases between them. The germline gives CDR1 ENHRY, CDR2 SYGVKD.

The chain has TRBV20-1 and TRBJ1-3; possible D gene TRBD1, 6 bases. Germline-derived CDR1 and CDR2 are DFQATT and SNEGSKA (reference sequence). Trimming took 5 bases from V and 8 from J, leaving 16 bases between them. CDR3 length equals 13 residues. The CDR3 DNA reads TGCAGTGCTTTCCACAGGGACGAGGACACCATATATTTT. Translation: CSAFHRDEDTIYF.

As DNA, the CDR3 is TGTGCCAGCAGCCAGCAGGGACCTGAAAAACTGTTTTTT. Protein sequence: CASSQQGPEKLFF. This chain links TRBV3-1 with TRBJ1-4, with a possible D match to TRBD1 (5 bases). The CDR3 length is 13 residues. The germline V gene has CDR1 LGHDT and CDR2 YNNKEL (reference sequence). Trimming removed 3 bases at V and 7 bases at J, with 9 bases between.

The chain has TRBV2 and TRBJ2-5, with TRBD2 identical over 11 bases. Germline V gene lookup returns CDR1 SNHLY and CDR2 FYNNEI. V was clipped by 6 bases and J by 0 bases; unmatched bases: 6. This CDR3 has 16 residues. In DNA, the CDR3 is TGTGCCAGCAGCCCGGCTAGCGGGAGGTACCAAGAGACCCAGTACTTC. Amino acid sequence: CASSPASGRYQETQYF.

There are many counts of this clonotype. V gene TRBV28 combines with J gene TRBJ1-2; D unresolved. Trimming pared 5 bases from V and 5 bases from J, leaving 9 bases between. CDR1 and CDR2 from the germline V gene are MDHEN and SYDVKM. CDR3 length equals 12 residues. The CDR3 nucleotides are TGTGCCAGCAGTCTCCGATTATATGGCTACACCTTC. Residues: CASSLRLYGYTF.

This clonotype has at least ten counts. J is TRBJ1-5 and V is TRBV12-3 or TRBV12-4, with a tentative D call TRBD1 (5 bases). The ends were cut back, 4 bases at V and 7 bases at J, with 11 bases in the middle. The CDR3 length is 13 residues. CDR3 nucleotide sequence: TGTGCCAGCAGTTACAGGATGGTACAGCCCCAGCATTTT. This translates into CASSYRMVQPQHF.

The V call is TRBV7-9, the J call TRBJ2-5; 8 bases match TRBD1. The CDR3 is 15 amino acids. Germline V CDR1 and CDR2: SEHNR, FQNEAQ (reference sequence). V dropped 5 bases and J dropped 1; count of bases not matched to a gene: 6. The CDR3 loop reads CASSKGQGLQETQYF. CDR3 nucleotide sequence: TGTGCCAGCAGCAAAGGACAGGGTCTCCAAGAGACCCAGTACTTC.

About this clonotype itself: Given a much more abundant clone one base away, this may be a read error. V gene TRBV6-2 or TRBV6-3 combines with J gene TRBJ1-4; D is unclear. The length of the CDR3 is 16 residues. CDR1 and CDR2 from the germline V gene are MNHEY and SVGEGT. This chain's CDR3 is CASSYGAGVSNKKLFF. CDR3 nucleotides: TGTGCCAGCAGTTACGGTGCGGGAGTGAGTAATAAAAAACTGTTTTTT.

This clonotype was found many times. The CDR3 region is CASRLQGQLETQYF. The CDR3 nucleotides are TGTGCCAGCAGATTACAGGGGCAATTGGAGACCCAGTACTTC. The gene calls are TRBV28 and TRBJ2-5; 7 positions match TRBD1. Germline CDR1 MDHEN, CDR2 SYDVKM. The length of the CDR3 is 14 residues. Trimming cost V 6 bases and J 5 bases; bases outside gene matches: 9.

This clonotype was recorded many times. The chain combines TRBV12-3 or TRBV12-4 with TRBJ2-7; no reliable D call. The CDR3 extends over 15 amino acids. Trimming took 5 bases from V and 2 from J, leaving 16 bases between them. This chain's CDR3 is CASSEGAATTYEQYF. DNA for the CDR3: TGTGCCAGCAGTGAAGGCGCAGCTACTACCTACGAGCAGTACTTC.

This clonotype was recorded a few times. The genes are TRBV20-1 and TRBJ1-5, with 8 nucleotides matching TRBD1. Losses at the gene ends were 3 bases for V and 6 bases for J; bases not matched to a gene: 7. From germline, CDR1 is DFQATT and CDR2 SNEGSKA (reference sequence). The CDR3 has 14 amino acids. CDR3 in amino acids: CSARGTGGGQPQHF. CDR3 DNA: TGCAGTGCTAGGGGAACAGGGGGAGGTCAGCCCCAGCATTTT.

This clonotype was counted at least ten times. The rearrangement uses TRBV28 and TRBJ2-5, with D uncertain. Germline CDR1 is MDHEN and CDR2 is SYDVKM. The CDR3 runs to 11 residues. Trimming stripped 7 bases from V and 5 bases from J, with 8 bases between. Here the CDR3 reads CASKSRETQYF. The CDR3 nucleotides read TGTGCCAGCAAATCCCGGGAGACCCAGTACTTC.

The CDR3 region has the DNA TGTGCCAGCAGCCCGACAGAGCGGGAGAGGGATTACGAGCAGTACTTC. This encodes CASSPTERERDYEQYF. This chain connects TRBV3-1 to TRBJ2-7; 8 nucleotides line up with TRBD2. V gave up 4 bases and J gave up 4 bases; unmatched junction bases: 12. The CDR3 is 16 residues long. Looked up from germline, CDR1 is LGHDT and CDR2 is YNNKEL (reference sequence).

This clonotype was recorded many times. The gene calls are TRBV7-2 and TRBJ1-5; D unclear. The length of the CDR3 is 16 residues. With 4 bases removed from V and 0 bases from J, the gap between germline ends came to 13 bases. CDR1 is SGHTA and CDR2 is FQGNSA in the germline V gene. The chain's CDR3 is CASSSLDWYSNQPQHF. In DNA form, the CDR3 reads TGTGCCAGCAGCTCCCTCGATTGGTATAGCAATCAGCCCCAGCATTTT.

This clonotype was seen at least ten times. This rearrangement joins TRBV11-2 to TRBJ2-2, with D possibly TRBD2 on 6 matching bases. Trimming took off 6 bases at V and 1 base at J, with 12 bases between the two ends. This CDR3 is built from 15 residues. Per the germline V gene, CDR1 is SGHAT and CDR2 is FQNNGV. The DNA for the CDR3 is TGTGCCAGCAGGCGGGGACTCCAGAACACCGGGGAGCTGTTTTTT. Amino acids: CASRRGLQNTGELFF.

This clonotype has a handful of counts. V and J are TRBV19 and TRBJ2-7, with D tentatively TRBD1 (6 bases). The CDR3 spans 14 residues. Germline V gives CDR1 LNHDA, CDR2 SQIVND (reference sequence). Deletions cut 3 bases from V and 2 bases from J, with 11 bases between. The CDR3 spells CASSIDQGPYEQYF. The DNA of the CDR3 is TGTGCCAGTAGTATTGACCAGGGGCCCTACGAGCAGTACTTC.

As for this clonotype: Given a much more abundant clone one base away, this may be a read error. The CDR3 end shows no conserved phenylalanine or tryptophan, and so a read error is likely. This chain joins TRBV29-1 and TRBJ1-2; the D is unclear. Germline-derived CDR1 and CDR2 are SQVTM and ANQGSEA. The length of the CDR3 is 11 residues. Trimming removed 2 bases from V and 7 bases from J, with 8 bases in between. The CDR3 DNA reads as TGCAGCGTTGAATGGCTCGGTGGCTACACCTTA. It encodes CSVEWLGGYTL.

V is TRBV5-1 and J is TRBJ1-5, with D tentatively TRBD1 (5 bases). The CDR3 runs to 13 residues. CDR1 is SGHRS, CDR2 YFSETQ, per germline. V was clipped by 4 bases and J by 4 bases, with 9 bases between them. CDR3 in DNA: TGCGCCAGCAGCCCGGGACCTAATCAGCCCCAGCATTTT. Protein product: CASSPGPNQPQHF.

This clonotype was found a few times. The V and J genes are TRBV15 and TRBJ2-7, with TRBD1 matching over 8 bases. The CDR3 is 14 residues long. V was clipped by 5 bases and J by 6 bases; unmatched bases: 9. From germline, CDR1 is LNHNV and CDR2 YYDKDF (reference sequence). This CDR3 reads CATSEDREAGEQYF. CDR3 coding DNA: TGTGCCACCAGCGAGGACAGGGAGGCTGGCGAGCAGTACTTC.

This clonotype was seen more than once but under ten times. This chain uses TRBV25-1 with TRBJ2-5; D call uncertain. CDR3 length equals 13 residues. Germline V gene lookup returns CDR1 MGHDK and CDR2 SYGVNS. The V gene lost 3 bases and the J gene lost 0 bases, with 5 bases spanning the gap. CDR3 region: CASSDANQETQYF. In nucleotides, the CDR3 is TGTGCCAGCAGTGACGCCAACCAAGAGACCCAGTACTTC.

The table lists this clonotype with many counts. CDR3 in DNA: TGCAGCGTTGCCAACAACGACGCAGAGCAGTACTTC. It codes for CSVANNDAEQYF. The V gene is TRBV29-1, the J gene TRBJ2-7, with no clear D. Looked up from germline, CDR1 is SQVTM and CDR2 is ANQGSEA. CDR3 length: 12 amino acids. Trimming shortened V by 4 bases and J by 7 bases, and 14 bases separated the two germline ends.

J is TRBJ1-3 and V is TRBV11-2; a possible D gene is TRBD1 (6 bases). There are 19 residues in the CDR3. V lost 0 bases and J lost 3, with 21 bases in between. Germline values: CDR1 SGHAT, CDR2 FQNNGV. Here the CDR3 reads CASSLERPFDRMYGNTIYF. The CDR3 DNA is TGTGCCAGCAGCTTAGAGCGTCCCTTCGACAGGATGTATGGAAACACCATATATTTT.

This rearrangement joins TRBV27 to TRBJ2-6, with 12 bases matching TRBD2. The germline gives CDR1 MNHEY, CDR2 SMNVEV (reference sequence). The CDR3 covers 20 residues. J gave up 4 bases and V 5 bases, and 15 bases lay outside the gene matches. The chain's CDR3 is CASSGLAGPSFSGGANVLTF. CDR3 DNA: TGTGCCAGCAGTGGACTAGCGGGACCTTCGTTCTCTGGCGGGGCCAACGTCCTGACTTTC. Full variable domain (missing parts from reference TRBV27 and TRBJ2-6): EAQVTQNPRYLITVTGKKLTVTCSQNMNHEYMSWYRQDPGLGLRQIYYSMNVEVTDKGDVPEGYKVSRKEKRNFPLILESPSPNQTSLYFCASSGLAGPSFSGGANVLTFGAGSRLTVL.

This clonotype was seen a few times. The gene calls are TRBV28 and TRBJ2-1; TRBD1 is a possible D gene (6 bases). The CDR3 contains 16 residues. Germline loops: CDR1 MDHEN, CDR2 SYDVKM. V dropped 6 bases and J dropped 4 bases, with 19 bases sitting between them. CDR3: CASSNTIRGRYNEQFF. DNA of the CDR3: TGTGCCAGCAGCAACACGATCAGGGGACGTTACAATGAGCAGTTCTTC.

This clonotype has ten or more counts. The rearrangement uses TRBV6-1 and TRBJ2-2; unclear D gene. Deletions cut 3 bases from V and 5 bases from J, with 10 bases between. The CDR3 contains 14 residues. CDR1 and CDR2 (germline): MNHNS, SASEGT. For the CDR3, the DNA is TGTGCCAGCAGTGACTTTAGGAGTACCGGGGAGCTGTTTTTT. Translation: CASSDFRSTGELFF.

The V gene is TRBV30, the J gene TRBJ2-7, with unresolved D. The germline V gene encodes CDR1 GTSNPN and CDR2 SVGIG (reference sequence). Trimming removed 3 bases at V and 1 base at J, with 4 bases between. The CDR3 runs 11 residues. The CDR3, as DNA: TGTGCCTGGAGCTCGTCCTACGAGCAGTACTTC. It encodes CAWSSSYEQYF.